This is a list of T cell receptor beta chains from one sample in a study of T cell repertoires in cytomegalovirus infection. These TCRs' antigens remain unknown. TCRdb reprocessed the reads with MiXCR, giving one entry per CDR3 protein. The sample has roughly 920,000 distinct CDR3 sequences, approximately 30% seen once. Sequenced material: cultured CD8+ T cells from PBMCs, taken from culture after CMV antigen stimulation. The receptor set was obtained from a human donor in good health (CMV status not recorded). Some clones in this sample may be carry-over from other donors' samples. CDR3s include the opening cysteine and the closing phenylalanine or tryptophan. D genes are given only for firm matches. Rows give clone size only sometimes, using once, few, many, or a class for an expanded clone.

cdr3_aa,cdr3_nt,clone_size,j_call,d_call,v_call
CASSQVSSGGYEQYF,TGCGCCAGCAGCCAAGTGAGTAGCGGGGGCTACGAGCAGTACTTC,.,TRBJ2-7,TRBD2,TRBV4-1
CASRASTANTGELFF,TGTGCCAGCAGAGCCAGCACAGCGAACACCGGGGAGCTGTTTTTT,many,TRBJ2-2,.,TRBV12-3/TRBV12-4
CSARGGVRGRADTQYF,TGCAGTGCTAGAGGGGGTGTTCGTGGGAGGGCAGATACGCAGTATTTT,.,TRBJ2-3,TRBD2,TRBV20-1
CASSLEGKLNYGYTF,TGTGCCAGCAGTTTAGAGGGGAAGCTTAACTATGGCTACACCTTC,.,TRBJ1-2,.,TRBV27
CASRSRDTQETQYF,TGTGCCAGCAGGTCCCGGGACACCCAAGAGACCCAGTACTTC,.,TRBJ2-5,.,TRBV11-2
CASRDDLGQGPNQPQHF,TGTGCCAGTAGGGACGATTTGGGACAGGGCCCTAATCAGCCCCAGCATTTT,few,TRBJ1-5,TRBD1,TRBV19
CASKGVLTEAFF,TGTGCCAGTAAGGGGGTTCTCACTGAAGCTTTCTTT,.,TRBJ1-1,.,TRBV19
CASSGTDSHTGELFF,TGTGCCAGCAGCGGTACGGACAGTCACACCGGGGAGCTGTTTTTT,.,TRBJ2-2,.,TRBV12-3/TRBV12-4
CASSLRGTQYF,TGTGCCAGCAGTCTCAGGGGGACCCAGTACTTC,few,TRBJ2-5,.,TRBV27
CASVNQNSPGGNEQFF,TGTGCTAGTGTTAACCAAAACAGCCCAGGGGGCAATGAGCAGTTCTTC,.,TRBJ2-1,TRBD1,TRBV12-5
CASGLVHLAGGETQYF,TGTGCTAGTGGTTTGGTACATCTAGCGGGGGGAGAGACCCAGTACTTC,few,TRBJ2-5,TRBD2,TRBV12-5
CASSYPTQPDPGQGSDTQYF,TGTGCCAGCAGTTACCCGACCCAGCCGGATCCGGGACAGGGGTCGGATACGCAGTATTTT,.,TRBJ2-3,TRBD1,TRBV6-2/TRBV6-3
CASSHRDTKAYGYTF,TGTGCCAGCAGCCACCGGGACACCAAGGCCTATGGCTACACCTTC,few,TRBJ1-2,.,TRBV7-9